The rows below give T cell receptor beta chains drawn from one sample of a study of CD8 T cells in ankylosing spondylitis. TCRdb fed the 5' RACE reads into MiXCR, producing one record per CDR3 protein. The sample has 250,000 or so distinct CDR3 sequences; about 24% are singletons. Sequenced: blood, either unsorted or a sorted T cell fraction (not recorded which). The receptors come from a male donor with ankylosing spondylitis or in good health (not recorded which). The CDR3 runs from the conserved cysteine through the conserved F or W. A D gene is named only where the DNA matches it firmly. Clone size is given for some rows only: seen once, a few or many times, or a class if the clone is expanded.

.	TRBV4-1	many	13	TRBJ2-7	CASSQEGGYEQYF	TGCGCCAGCAGCCAAGAAGGAGGGTACGAGCAGTACTTC
.	TRBV20-1	few	11	TRBJ2-7	CSAYREYEQYF	TGCAGTGCCTACAGGGAATACGAGCAGTACTTC
.	TRBV20-1	many	15	TRBJ1-5	CSARYGATSNQPQHF	TGCAGTGCTAGGTATGGGGCAACCAGCAATCAGCCCCAGCATTTT
.	TRBV5-1	.	12	TRBJ2-3	CASSPSPGTQYF	TGCGCCAGCAGCCCTAGCCCAGGTACGCAGTATTTT
.	TRBV7-2	.	15	TRBJ1-1	CASSGLTVLNTEAFF	TGTGCCAGCAGCGGGCTGACGGTACTGAACACTGAAGCTTTCTTT
TRBD1	TRBV10-3	.	14	TRBJ2-1	CAISETGGRDEQFF	TGTGCCATCAGCGAGACAGGGGGAAGGGATGAGCAGTTCTTC
.	TRBV24-1	few	12	TRBJ2-5	CATRDGEETQYF	TGTGCCACCCGCGACGGCGAAGAGACCCAGTACTTC
.	TRBV7-2	.	15	TRBJ2-6	CASSLGVSGANVLTF	TGTGCCAGCAGCCTCGGGGTTTCTGGGGCCAACGTCCTGACTTTC
TRBD1	TRBV29-1	many	13	TRBJ2-5	CSLRTGSGETQYF	TGCAGCTTGAGGACAGGGAGTGGAGAGACCCAGTACTTC
.	TRBV10-2	many	12	TRBJ2-7	CASSTANYEQYF	TGCGCCAGCTCGACAGCCAACTACGAGCAGTACTTC
.	TRBV23-1	.	20	TRBJ2-2	CASSQSRGIRLDTNTGELFF	TGCGCCAGCAGTCAATCAAGGGGGATAAGACTGGACACGAACACCGGGGAGCTGTTTTTT
.	TRBV6-6	.	13	TRBJ2-4	CASSYSGEDIQYF	TGTGCCAGCAGTTACTCCGGGGAAGACATTCAGTACTTC
TRBD1	TRBV2	.	13	TRBJ1-2	CASSVRDSDGYTF	TGTGCCAGCAGTGTACGGGACAGCGATGGCTACACCTTC
.	TRBV7-9	.	15	TRBJ2-1	CASSLGRAPYNEQFF	TGTGCCAGCAGCTTAGGGCGGGCCCCCTACAATGAGCAGTTCTTC
TRBD1	TRBV12-3/TRBV12-4	many	14	TRBJ1-5	CASSGDRGYQPQHF	TGTGCCAGCAGTGGGGACAGGGGATATCAGCCCCAGCATTTT
TRBD2	TRBV2	.	15	TRBJ2-1	CASRWYSGDYNEQFF	TGTGCCAGCAGATGGTATAGCGGGGACTACAATGAGCAGTTCTTC
.	TRBV7-8	many	12	TRBJ1-6	CASSSNSEALHF	TGTGCCAGCAGCTCTAACTCTGAGGCCCTCCACTTT
.	TRBV7-6	few	16	TRBJ2-1	CASSRDRWGSYNEQFF	TGTGCCAGCAGCAGAGACAGGTGGGGCTCCTACAATGAGCAGTTCTTC
.	TRBV12-3/TRBV12-4	few	14	TRBJ2-3	CASGGGGGMDTQYF	TGTGCCAGCGGAGGGGGCGGAGGCATGGATACGCAGTATTTT
TRBD1	TRBV7-3	.	15	TRBJ2-3	CASSLSGQGADTQYF	TGTGCCAGCAGCTTATCGGGGCAGGGGGCCGATACGCAGTATTTT
.	TRBV12-3/TRBV12-4	few	17	TRBJ1-4	CASSGLSVTGDGEKLFF	TGTGCCAGCAGCGGATTATCTGTGACAGGAGATGGAGAAAAACTGTTTTTT
TRBD1	TRBV5-1	many	16	TRBJ2-5	CASSLQGQGASETQYF	TGCGCCAGCAGCTTGCAGGGACAGGGGGCATCGGAGACCCAGTACTTC
.	TRBV12-3/TRBV12-4	.	14	TRBJ2-5	CASSFLLAQETQYF	TGTGCCAGCAGTTTCCTACTGGCACAAGAGACCCAGTACTTC
.	TRBV7-2	.	14	TRBJ2-3	CASSVDRLGDTQYF	TGTGCCAGCAGCGTGGACAGATTGGGGGATACGCAGTATTTT
.	TRBV20-1	many	18	TRBJ1-5	CSASRQTNVRYSNQPQHF	TGCAGTGCTAGTAGGCAGACTAACGTTCGGTATAGCAATCAGCCCCAGCATTTT
.	TRBV11-1	.	14	TRBJ2-1	CASSLELADNEQFF	TGTGCCAGCAGCTTAGAACTGGCAGACAATGAGCAGTTCTTC
.	TRBV5-6	many	13	TRBJ2-5	CASRISPQETQYF	TGTGCCAGCAGGATTTCCCCGCAAGAGACCCAGTACTTC
TRBD2	TRBV20-1	many	14	TRBJ2-7	CSARTLGGGWEQYF	TGCAGTGCTAGGACTCTTGGCGGGGGTTGGGAGCAGTACTTC
.	TRBV2	few	15	TRBJ2-4	CASSPPSFAKNIQYF	TGTGCCAGCAGCCCACCCTCTTTTGCCAAAAACATTCAGTACTTC
.	TRBV27	.	16	TRBJ2-3	CASSSPGRSSTDTQYF	TGTGCCAGCAGTTCCCCAGGGCGATCTAGCACAGATACGCAGTATTTT
TRBD1	TRBV9	many	15	TRBJ2-1	CASSVRDRGHNEQFF	TGTGCCAGCAGCGTGAGAGACAGGGGGCATAATGAGCAGTTCTTC
.	TRBV6-5	many	16	TRBJ1-5	CASSYPTETSNQPQHF	TGTGCCAGCAGTTACCCGACAGAGACAAGCAATCAGCCCCAGCATTTT
.	TRBV20-1	few	16	TRBJ2-3	CSASVSRAASTDTQYF	TGCAGTGCTAGCGTCAGCCGGGCAGCTAGCACAGATACGCAGTATTTT
.	TRBV5-1	few	15	TRBJ2-5	CASARGDPGQETQYF	TGCGCCAGCGCCCGCGGGGACCCAGGCCAAGAGACCCAGTACTTC
.	TRBV12-3/TRBV12-4	.	13	TRBJ2-7	CASRPDTSYEQYF	TGTGCCAGCAGGCCGGACACCTCCTACGAGCAGTACTTC
.	TRBV12-3/TRBV12-4	many	13	TRBJ2-5	CASRGTDKETQYF	TGTGCCAGCAGAGGGACTGACAAAGAGACCCAGTACTTC
.	TRBV20-1	many	14	TRBJ1-6	CSATTLGGNSPLHF	TGCAGTGCCACAACCCTAGGGGGTAATTCACCCCTCCACTTT
TRBD1	TRBV20-1	.	15	TRBJ2-3	CSAREDRGYTDTQYF	TGCAGTGCTAGAGAGGACAGGGGGTATACAGATACGCAGTATTTT
.	TRBV20-1	many	14	TRBJ1-2	CSARQKGKEYGYTF	TGCAGTGCTAGGCAAAAGGGGAAGGAATATGGCTACACCTTC
.	TRBV11-2	.	13	TRBJ2-2	CASSSTRTGELFF	TGTGCCAGCAGCTCCACACGGACCGGGGAGCTGTTTTTT
.	TRBV29-1	.	11	TRBJ2-5	CSAGGHETQYF	TGCAGCGCGGGGGGACACGAGACCCAGTACTTC
TRBD2	TRBV5-5	many	16	TRBJ2-1	CASSILTSGAYNEQFF	TGTGCCAGCAGCATCCTGACTAGCGGGGCGTACAATGAGCAGTTCTTC
.	TRBV5-1	many	15	TRBJ2-3	CASSFSGASTDTQYF	TGCGCCAGCAGCTTCTCGGGGGCCAGCACAGATACGCAGTATTTT
.	TRBV10-3	many	13	TRBJ2-1	CAIRDPSGNEQFF	TGTGCCATCAGGGACCCCTCGGGCAATGAGCAGTTCTTC
.	TRBV6-5	.	14	TRBJ2-7	CASRYRTGWSEQYF	TGTGCCAGCAGATACAGAACAGGGTGGAGCGAGCAGTACTTC
TRBD2	TRBV12-3/TRBV12-4	many	17	TRBJ2-3	CASTEGLAGVGTDTQYF	TGTGCCAGCACCGAGGGGCTAGCGGGGGTAGGGACAGATACGCAGTATTTT
.	TRBV7-2	.	14	TRBJ1-1	CASSLRYMDTEAFF	TGTGCCAGCAGCTTAAGGTATATGGACACTGAAGCTTTCTTT
TRBD1	TRBV9	.	14	TRBJ2-3	CASSPSSRGDTQYF	TGTGCCAGCAGCCCCTCTTCCAGGGGGGATACGCAGTATTTT
.	TRBV12-3/TRBV12-4	.	12	TRBJ1-1	CASSLGWDGAFF	TGTGCCAGCAGTTTAGGTTGGGATGGGGCTTTCTTT
TRBD1	TRBV12-3/TRBV12-4	.	13	TRBJ2-5	CASSRDSAETQYF	TGTGCCAGCAGTAGGGACAGTGCGGAGACCCAGTACTTC
.	TRBV20-1	few	15	TRBJ2-2	CSARDRHTGTGELFF	TGCAGTGCTAGAGATCGACATACTGGCACCGGGGAGCTGTTTTTT
.	TRBV28	many	15	TRBJ2-7	CASSFAAQETYEQYF	TGTGCCAGCAGTTTTGCGGCGCAGGAAACCTACGAGCAGTACTTC